The 25 T cell receptor beta chains in this list originate from one sample, sequenced in a study of blood T cell repertoires in COVID-19 (dated by TCRdb to about 2020). The method behind the library was the immunoSEQ multiplex PCR assay. The source is immuneACCESS, and TCRdb retained only in-frame sequences with V and J called. Part of the clones is not carried over; for the studies checked, unresolved V genes explain less than half of this, and the remainder is unexplained. Here the sample has about 120,000 clones; 90% occur a single time. The ten largest clones take up more than 3% of the sample. Sequences were obtained from peripheral blood. These receptor sequences come from a woman aged 60-70 years with COVID-19, enrolled during active disease.

This clone was seen just once. The chain couples TRBV19 to TRBJ2-1; D is ambiguous. V was pared by 6 bases and J by 0 bases, with 9 bases between. Germline CDR1 LNHDA, CDR2 SQIVND (reference sequence). This CDR3 comprises 14 residues. CDR3 amino acids: CASRPRSSYNEQFF. The CDR3 DNA reads as TGTGCCAGTAGGCCGCGGAGCTCCTACAATGAGCAGTTCTTC.

This chain links TRBV2 with TRBJ2-1, with a tentative D call TRBD2 (6 bases). The CDR3 loop spans 15 amino acids. Germline assignment: CDR1 SNHLY and CDR2 FYNNEI. The ends were cut back, 8 bases at V and 6 bases at J, with 20 bases in the middle. CDR3 amino acids: CASLTRLRGSNEQFF. The CDR3 DNA follows: TGTGCCAGCCTCACCCGGCTACGGGGGTCCAATGAGCAGTTCTTC.

The chain carries TRBV6-5 and TRBJ2-1; D uncertain. The CDR3 has 15 amino acids. CDR1 MNHEY and CDR2 SVGAGI come from the germline V gene. V was trimmed by 7 bases and J by 2 bases, leaving 15 bases between them. The chain's CDR3 is CASTSTLTAYNEQFF. The CDR3 DNA sequence: TGTGCCAGCACTTCGACACTCACGGCCTACAATGAGCAGTTCTTC.

The chain uses TRBV6-2 or TRBV6-3 and TRBJ1-2; TRBD1 matches 9 bases. Germline CDR1 and CDR2: MNHEY and SVGEGT. This CDR3 is 14 amino acids long. The J segment lost 8 bases and the V segment lost 4 bases, leaving 8 bases of the junction unmatched. CDR3: CASSSPGQGEGYTF. The CDR3 coding sequence is TGTGCCAGCAGTTCCCCGGGACAGGGTGAAGGCTACACCTTC.

The CDR3 loop reads CSVEIEGLSEKLFF. For the CDR3, the DNA is TGCAGCGTTGAAATCGAGGGTCTGAGTGAAAAACTGTTTTTT. This sequence joins TRBV29-1 and TRBJ1-4; no clear D. The CDR3 is made up of 14 amino acids. Trimming left V 2 bases short and J 7 bases short, with 14 bases between. Germline V CDR1 and CDR2: SQVTM, ANQGSEA.

The chain joins TRBV12-3 or TRBV12-4 to TRBJ1-5; D is perhaps TRBD1 (6 bases). The CDR3 spans 13 residues. With 3 bases removed from V and 11 bases from J, the gap between germline ends came to 14 bases. CDR3 nucleotides: TGTGCCAGCAGTTTTACAGGGCTTGGGGCCCAGCATTTT. Translation gives CASSFTGLGAQHF.

This chain joins TRBV20-1 and TRBJ1-1; D unclear. Germline V gene sequence: CDR1 DFQATT, CDR2 SNEGSKA (reference sequence). The CDR3 loop spans 13 amino acids. Trimming shortened V by 3 bases and J by 6 bases, and 14 bases separated the two germline ends. The CDR3 DNA reads as TGCAGTGCTAGTTTTTTTGGGCGACCTGAAGCTTTCTTT. This gives the protein CSASFFGRPEAFF.

In its sample, this clone ranks as medium-sized. The genes are TRBV6-5 and TRBJ1-1; 8 nucleotides align to TRBD1. The length of the CDR3 is 15 residues. Trimming removed 6 bases from V and 4 bases from J; junction bases left unmatched: 10. From germline, CDR1 is MNHEY and CDR2 SVGAGI. CDR3 amino acids: CASRKIYTGGTEAFF. CDR3 sequence (DNA): TGTGCCAGCAGAAAGATTTACACAGGGGGCACTGAAGCTTTCTTT.

The chain couples TRBV3-1 (or the pseudogene TRBV3-2) to TRBJ1-1; D not resolved. The V gene lost 0 bases and the J gene lost 10 bases, with 12 bases spanning the gap. Germline V CDR1 and CDR2: LGHDT, YNNKEL (reference sequence). The CDR3 contains 13 residues. The CDR3 bases are TGTGCCAGCAGCCAAGACGTGGTGTCGGGAGCTTTCTTT. It yields the protein CASSQDVVSGAFF.

The V and J genes are TRBV6-2 or TRBV6-3 and TRBJ1-1, with TRBD1 identical over 9 bases. Per the germline V gene, CDR1 is MNHEY and CDR2 is SVGEGT. V trimming: 6 bases; J trimming: 0 bases; junction bases outside the gene matches: 5. CDR3 length: 15 amino acids. CDR3: CASSPGQGLNTEAFF. CDR3 nucleotides: TGTGCCAGCAGCCCGGGACAGGGCCTGAACACTGAAGCTTTCTTT.

The CDR3: CASSETSGGTGELFF. The CDR3 coding sequence is TGTGCCAGCAGTGAGACTAGCGGGGGGACCGGGGAGCTGTTTTTT. This chain uses TRBV2 with TRBJ2-2, with TRBD2 identical over 13 bases. Germline assignment: CDR1 SNHLY and CDR2 FYNNEI. This CDR3 region has 15 residues. The ends lost 3 bases at V and 5 bases at J; junction bases unmatched: 0.

The chain is built from TRBV7-6 and TRBJ1-5, with 7 bases fitting TRBD1. Germline loops: CDR1 SGHVS, CDR2 FNYEAQ. Trimming took 1 base from V and 4 from J; bases not matched to a gene: 7. CDR3 size: 16 residues. The chain's CDR3 is CASSLGSGQNNQPQHF. In nucleotides, the CDR3 is TGTGCCAGCAGCTTAGGGTCGGGACAGAATAATCAGCCCCAGCATTTT.

The sample holds one count of this clone. The CDR3 region has the DNA TGTGCCATCAGTGAGTCGAAGGGGGCTGGAGGCACTGAAGCTTTCTTT. It yields the protein CAISESKGAGGTEAFF. The rearrangement links TRBV10-3 to TRBJ1-1; 7 nucleotides align to TRBD1. Per germline, CDR1 ENHRY and CDR2 SYGVKD. The CDR3 loop spans 16 amino acids. The V and J ends lost 0 bases and 4 bases, in that order; junction bases with no gene match: 8.

The rearrangement joins TRBV2 to TRBJ1-2; no firm D call. V was shortened by 3 bases and J by 8 bases, with 13 bases between the two germline ends. In germline, CDR1 is SNHLY, CDR2 FYNNEI. The CDR3 spans 13 residues. The DNA for the CDR3 is TGTGCCAGCAGTGAGCGCAGGTCGATCGGCTACACCTTC. This codes for CASSERRSIGYTF.

This clone was counted a single time. The gene calls are TRBV5-4 and TRBJ1-1; D is uncertain. This CDR3 has 14 amino acids. The V gene lost 2 bases and the J gene lost 4 bases, with 12 bases spanning the gap. Germline CDR1 reads SGHNT; CDR2 reads YYREEE (reference sequence). CDR3 sequence (DNA): TGTGCCAGCAGCTTTCCGGGTCTGGTCACTGAAGCTTTCTTT. This encodes CASSFPGLVTEAFF.

V and J are TRBV19 and TRBJ1-1; D unclear. V was pared by 1 base and J by 5 bases, with 8 bases between. Germline V gene lookup returns CDR1 LNHDA and CDR2 SQIVND (reference sequence). This CDR3 contains 13 residues. CDR3 region: CASSIVGRTEAFF. CDR3 nucleotides: TGTGCCAGTAGTATAGTGGGGAGGACTGAAGCTTTCTTT.

This chain links TRBV7-2 with TRBJ1-1; D gene uncertain. Germline assignment: CDR1 SGHTA and CDR2 FQGNSA. CDR3 length: 13 residues. The V end lost 6 bases, the J end lost 4 bases, and 12 bases lay between the germline ends. CDR3 sequence: CASSFGESTEAFF. In DNA, the CDR3 is TGTGCCAGCAGTTTTGGGGAGAGCACTGAAGCTTTCTTT.

This clone was seen once. The chain joins TRBV11-3 to TRBJ1-3; D is undetermined. V was pared by 0 bases and J by 7 bases, with 10 bases between. This CDR3 contains 14 residues. CDR1 is SGHNT, CDR2 YENEEA, per germline. The CDR3 loop reads CASSLEPSGNTIYF. CDR3 nucleotides: TGTGCCAGCAGCTTAGAGCCCTCCGGGAACACCATATATTTT.

V is TRBV28 and J is TRBJ1-4, with unresolved D. Per the germline V gene, CDR1 is MDHEN and CDR2 is SYDVKM. CDR3 length: 14 residues. Trimming removed 4 bases at V and 0 bases at J, with 6 bases between. CDR3 nucleotide sequence: TGTGCCAGCAGTTCAACAGCAACTAATGAAAAACTGTTTTTT. Its protein product is CASSSTATNEKLFF.

The V and J genes are TRBV6-5 and TRBJ1-6, with D possibly matching TRBD1 (6 bases). Germline CDR1 reads MNHEY; CDR2 reads SVGAGI. This CDR3 has 14 residues. Trimming removed 6 bases from V and 3 bases from J, with 9 bases in between. The CDR3: CASRAGVYNSPLHF. In DNA form, the CDR3 reads TGTGCCAGCAGGGCAGGGGTCTATAATTCACCCCTCCACTTT.

The chain combines TRBV5-1 with TRBJ2-1, with D unclear. With 0 bases removed from V and 7 bases from J, the gap between germline ends came to 8 bases. The CDR3 has 13 amino acids. Germline V gene lookup returns CDR1 SGHRS and CDR2 YFSETQ. The CDR3 loop is CASSLAVSNEQFF. Written as DNA, the CDR3 is TGCGCCAGCAGCTTGGCCGTATCGAATGAGCAGTTCTTC.

V usage is TRBV15 and J usage is TRBJ1-5; TRBD1 is a possible D gene (6 bases). This CDR3 spans 15 amino acids. Germline V gene sequence: CDR1 LNHNV, CDR2 YYDKDF (reference sequence). The V end was cut by 4 bases, the J end by 7 bases, with 17 bases between. The CDR3 DNA sequence: TGTGCCACCAGCAAAGATCTTGGGGGCCGGCAGCCCCAGCATTTT. This encodes CATSKDLGGRQPQHF.

The gene calls are TRBV7-2 and TRBJ2-3, with TRBD2 matching over 12 bases. Unmatched junction bases numbered 9, after V lost 5 bases and J lost 6 bases. This CDR3 is 16 amino acids long. CDR1 is SGHTA and CDR2 is FQGNSA in the germline V gene. The CDR3 sequence: CASSRGTSGRRDTQYF. The CDR3 DNA is TGTGCCAGCAGCCGGGGGACTAGCGGGCGCCGGGATACGCAGTATTTT.

The chain uses TRBV6-5 and TRBJ1-6; D is unresolved. Trimming removed 4 bases from V and 0 bases from J, with 4 bases in between. CDR1 is MNHEY, CDR2 SVGAGI, per germline. CDR3 length: 14 amino acids. CDR3 amino acids: CASSSGSYNSPLHF. The CDR3 DNA is TGTGCCAGCAGTTCGGGCTCCTATAATTCACCCCTCCACTTT.

The rearrangement uses TRBV5-1 and TRBJ2-1; tentatively, D is TRBD1 (6 bases). CDR3 length equals 16 residues. Trimming shortened V by 4 bases and J by 6 bases, and 20 bases separated the two germline ends. Per the germline V gene, CDR1 is SGHRS and CDR2 is YFSETQ. This CDR3 reads CASSRNTGIDFNEQFF. CDR3 bases: TGCGCCAGCAGCCGGAATACAGGGATTGATTTCAATGAGCAGTTCTTC.